Listed below are T cell receptor beta chains from one sample, sequenced in a study of breast tumors, draining lymph nodes, adjacent tissues. Each CDR3 protein is one row after TCRdb ran MiXCR on the multiplex PCR reads. The sample carries fewer than 25,000 distinct CDR3 sequences, roughly three fifths recorded once. Sequenced: tumor-adjacent breast tissue. The receptor source for this set is a female donor with breast cancer. Some clones in this sample may be carry-over from other donors' samples. The CDR3 runs from the conserved cysteine through the conserved F or W. The order of the fields is clone size, V gene, J gene, D gene, CDR3 protein, CDR3 DNA. A D gene is named only where the DNA matches it firmly. Expanded clones get a size class; other rows say once, few or many, or leave the size out.

>.|TRBV20-1|TRBJ2-7|TRBD1
CSAPARQGIYF
TGCAGTGCTCCAGCAAGACAGGGGATTTACTTC
>many|TRBV2|TRBJ1-1|.
CASSERGGNTEAFF
TGTGCCAGCAGTGAAAGGGGTGGGAACACTGAAGCTTTCTTT
>.|TRBV27|TRBJ2-1|.
CASSLSNYNEQFF
TGTGCCAGCAGTTTGTCCAACTACAATGAGCAGTTCTTC
>.|TRBV7-8|TRBJ2-2|.
CASSFSGVGTGELFF
TGTGCCAGCAGCTTTTCAGGGGTCGGCACCGGGGAGCTGTTTTTT
>.|TRBV6-6|TRBJ1-2|.
CASSEGVYGYTF
TGTGCCAGCTCCGAAGGGGTCTATGGCTACACCTTC
>.|TRBV25-1|TRBJ1-6|.
CASSVSRDSPLHF
TGTGCCAGCAGTGTTTCCAGGGATTCACCCCTCCACTTT
>medium-sized|TRBV6-1|TRBJ1-2|.
CASSETGRSGYTF
TGTGCCAGCAGTGAAACGGGGAGGTCTGGCTACACCTTC
>few|TRBV7-9|TRBJ2-7|TRBD2
CASSSWGSSGRRYEQYF
TGTGCCAGCAGCTCCTGGGGTTCTAGCGGGAGGAGGTACGAGCAGTACTTC
>.|TRBV19|TRBJ1-5|TRBD1
CASSETGGFFGNQPQHF
TGTGCCAGTAGCGAGACAGGGGGGTTTTTCGGCAATCAGCCCCAGCATTTT
>medium-sized|TRBV19|TRBJ1-5|TRBD1
CASSRTGGNQPQHF
TGTGCCAGTAGTCGGACAGGCGGCAATCAGCCCCAGCATTTT
>.|TRBV7-3|TRBJ2-1|TRBD1
CASSPHAQGAEQFF
TGTGCCAGCAGCCCTCATGCACAGGGGGCTGAGCAGTTCTTC
>.|TRBV20-1|TRBJ2-7|.
CSARDLRNYEQYF
TGCAGTGCTAGAGATCTGCGGAACTACGAGCAGTACTTC
>many|TRBV13|TRBJ2-1|TRBD1
CASSFETGGEDEQFF
TGTGCCAGCAGCTTTGAGACAGGGGGTGAGGATGAGCAGTTCTTC
>.|TRBV29-1|TRBJ2-2|TRBD2
CSVRLAGMNTGELFF
TGCAGCGTCCGACTAGCGGGGATGAACACCGGGGAGCTGTTTTTT
>.|TRBV5-5|TRBJ1-2|TRBD1
CASSLEFLGQGYGYTF
TGTGCCAGCAGCTTGGAATTTTTGGGACAGGGGTATGGCTACACCTTC
>medium-sized|TRBV18|TRBJ2-7|.
CASSPGGKEGEQYF
TGTGCCAGCTCACCCGGGGGTAAGGAGGGCGAGCAGTACTTC
>.|TRBV7-9|TRBJ1-6|TRBD1
CASRPRDSYNGPLHF
TGTGCCAGCAGGCCGCGGGACAGCTACAACGGGCCCCTCCACTTT
>.|TRBV29-1|TRBJ2-5|.
CSVGRSKETQYF
TGCAGCGTTGGTCGCAGCAAAGAGACCCAGTACTTC
>few|TRBV7-2|TRBJ2-3|.
CASSPRDRGDTQYF
TGTGCCAGCAGCCCGCGGGACAGAGGAGATACGCAGTATTTT
>.|TRBV7-8|TRBJ2-7|.
CASSPPAAGSYEQYF
TGTGCCAGCAGCCCCCCGGCCGCGGGAAGCTACGAGCAGTACTTC
>many|TRBV4-1|TRBJ2-3|.
CASSGGLRGIQDTQYF
TGCGCCAGCAGTGGGGGTTTGAGGGGGATACAAGATACGCAGTATTTT
>.|TRBV19|TRBJ1-6|.
CASSMGENNSPLHF
TGTGCCAGTAGTATGGGAGAAAATAATTCACCCCTCCACTTT
>.|TRBV5-1|TRBJ2-3|TRBD2
CASSRSGSIADTQYF
TGCGCCAGCAGCAGAAGCGGGAGCATCGCAGATACGCAGTATTTT